The 26 T cell receptor beta chains reported below all come from one sample, sequenced in a study of memory CD4+ T cells and cytomegalovirus serostatus. TCRdb's copy holds only in-frame clones and misses some; the assay was immunoSEQ multiplex PCR. This sample has 61,000 or so clones, with around three quarters found just once. Single viable CD3+CD4+CD8-CD45RO+ cells were sorted as the memory CD4+ T cells. Specimen: memory CD4+ T cells from blood. The receptors shown here come from an adult in good health and CMV-seronegative. Some clones in this sample may be carry-over from other donors' samples.

The chain recombines TRBV6-6 with TRBJ2-7; 12 bases are a match to TRBD2. The CDR3 is 13 residues long. Germline V gene data show CDR1 as MNHNY and CDR2 as SVGAGI (reference sequence). J gave up 6 bases and V 9 bases, and 6 bases lay outside the gene matches. The CDR3 sequence is CASTSGRWGEQYF. CDR3 bases: TGTGCCAGTACTAGCGGGAGGTGGGGCGAGCAGTACTTC.

This clone was seen once. The rearrangement joins TRBV28 to TRBJ1-1, with D possibly matching TRBD1 (5 bases). CDR3 length equals 14 residues. Trimming removed 0 bases at V and 6 bases at J, with 11 bases between. The V gene's germline CDR1 is MDHEN and CDR2 SYDVKM. The DNA of the CDR3 is TGTGCCAGCAGTTTATGGGTCCAGGGAGCTGAAGCTTTCTTT. It codes for CASSLWVQGAEAFF. Full variable domain (missing parts from reference TRBV28 and TRBJ1-1): DVKVTQSSRYLVKRTGEKVFLECVQDMDHENMFWYRQDPGLGLRLIYFSYDVKMKEKGDIPEGYSVSREKKERFSLILESASTNQTSMYLCASSLWVQGAEAFFGQGTRLTVV.

This clone showed up just once. The chain couples TRBV7-2 to TRBJ1-5, with a possible D match to TRBD1 (5 bases). In germline, CDR1 is SGHTA, CDR2 FQGNSA. This CDR3 has 15 residues. The V end was cut by 5 bases, the J end by 6 bases, with 17 bases between. CDR3 in DNA: TGTGCCAGCAGCCCCCAGGGCAGGGTTGGTCAGCCCCAGCATTTT. As protein: CASSPQGRVGQPQHF.

The V gene is TRBV7-2, the J gene TRBJ2-4; perhaps TRBD2 as D (6 bases). CDR1 is SGHTA and CDR2 is FQGNSA in the germline V gene. This CDR3 has 15 amino acids. V was cut by 3 bases and J by 3 bases, with 12 bases left in between. CDR3 region: CASSFSGGRKNIQYF. CDR3 in DNA: TGTGCCAGCAGCTTCTCCGGGGGTCGCAAAAACATTCAGTACTTC.

This clone has a handful of counts. This chain connects TRBV5-1 to TRBJ1-4, with TRBD1 identical over 11 bases. CDR1 and CDR2 (germline): SGHRS, YFSETQ. The J segment lost 4 bases and the V segment lost 4 bases, leaving 9 bases of the junction unmatched. The CDR3 contains 17 residues. DNA of the CDR3: TGCGCCAGCAGCCTTGGACAGGGGGCCCCTTTTAATGAAAAACTGTTTTTT. This sequence encodes CASSLGQGAPFNEKLFF.

J is TRBJ2-1 and V is TRBV18, with TRBD2 matching over 10 bases. Losses at the gene ends were 2 bases for V and 5 bases for J; bases not matched to a gene: 3. The CDR3 loop spans 15 amino acids. Germline loops: CDR1 KGHSH, CDR2 LQKENI. CDR3 in DNA: TGTGCCAGCTCACCAGGGCTAGCGGGGGACAATGAGCAGTTCTTC. Amino acids: CASSPGLAGDNEQFF.

The chain carries TRBV7-9 and TRBJ1-3; 8 positions agree with TRBD1. The CDR3 extends over 15 amino acids. Per germline, CDR1 SEHNR and CDR2 FQNEAQ (reference sequence). Trimming took 8 bases from V and 0 from J; bases not matched to a gene: 6. DNA for the CDR3: TGTGCCAGCGGCTCAGGACAGGGCTCTGGAAACACCATATATTTT. Translation: CASGSGQGSGNTIYF.

V usage is TRBV10-3 and J usage is TRBJ2-7; D may be TRBD2 (7 bases). The CDR3 covers 13 residues. In germline, CDR1 is ENHRY, CDR2 SYGVKD. V was clipped by 4 bases and J by 12 bases, with 19 bases between them. CDR3 coding DNA: TGTGCCATCAGTGTGAGGGACCGGGGGGCTCCGTACTTC. Its protein product is CAISVRDRGAPYF.

The chain is built from TRBV29-1 and TRBJ1-1; D call uncertain. V was trimmed by 6 bases and J by 4 bases, leaving 15 bases between them. The CDR3 spans 13 residues. Per germline, CDR1 SQVTM and CDR2 ANQGSEA. The CDR3 sequence: CSVAGRPSTEAFF. The DNA for the CDR3 is TGCAGCGTAGCAGGACGGCCGAGCACTGAAGCTTTCTTT.

The chain uses TRBV6-9 and TRBJ1-2; D may be TRBD1 (5 bases). The CDR3 loop spans 16 amino acids. V dropped 11 bases and J dropped 0 bases, with 22 bases sitting between them. Per germline, CDR1 MNHGY and CDR2 SVAAGI. This CDR3 reads CARLRVPYHANYGYTF. CDR3 nucleotide sequence: TGTGCCCGACTCAGGGTACCCTACCACGCTAACTATGGCTACACCTTC.

This chain uses TRBV18 with TRBJ1-1; perhaps TRBD1 as D (6 bases). Germline V gene data show CDR1 as KGHSH and CDR2 as LQKENI. The CDR3 totals 15 residues. Trimming removed 0 bases from V and 2 bases from J, with 10 bases in between. CDR3 in DNA: TGTGCCAGCTCACCACCGGGGACACCTAACACTGAAGCTTTCTTT. Its protein is CASSPPGTPNTEAFF.

This clone occurred a few times. The rearrangement uses TRBV4-2 and TRBJ2-4, with 9 bases that match TRBD1. The V gene's germline CDR1 is LGHNA and CDR2 YNFKEQ. Losses at the gene ends were 3 bases for V and 0 bases for J; bases not matched to a gene: 9. This CDR3 contains 18 residues. The CDR3 DNA reads as TGTGCCAGCAGCCATGCCCGGGACAGGGATTTAGCCAAAAACATTCAGTACTTC. It translates to CASSHARDRDLAKNIQYF.

V gene TRBV27 combines with J gene TRBJ2-1; 11 bases are shared with TRBD2. Losses at the gene ends were 3 bases for V and 6 bases for J; bases not matched to a gene: 1. Per the germline V gene, CDR1 is MNHEY and CDR2 is SMNVEV (reference sequence). The CDR3 is 14 amino acids. CDR3 sequence reads: CASSFSGRANEQFF. In DNA, the CDR3 is TGTGCCAGCAGTTTTAGCGGGAGGGCCAATGAGCAGTTCTTC.

The CDR3 here is CASSGTGVGANVLTF. The CDR3, as DNA: TGTGCCAGCAGCGGGACAGGGGTAGGGGCCAACGTCCTGACTTTC. V and J are TRBV9 and TRBJ2-6, with 9 bases matching TRBD1. Germline V gives CDR1 SGDLS, CDR2 YYNGEE. The CDR3 runs to 15 residues. V dropped 3 bases and J dropped 4; count of bases not matched to a gene: 2.

In this sample, this clone turned up a few times. The chain combines TRBV4-2 with TRBJ2-1, with no clear D. CDR1 is LGHNA and CDR2 is YNFKEQ in the germline V gene. The V and J ends lost 0 bases and 15 bases respectively, with 15 bases between them. The CDR3 has 13 amino acids. The CDR3 DNA is TGTGCCAGCAGCCAAGATCGTGACACTGTAAGGTTCTTC. This encodes CASSQDRDTVRFF.

This rearrangement joins TRBV5-6 to TRBJ2-7; D not resolved. The CDR3 contains 12 residues. Trimming pared 1 base from V and 1 base from J, leaving 3 bases between. Germline V gene lookup returns CDR1 SGHDT and CDR2 YYEEEE. The CDR3 protein is CASSLPSYEQYF. In DNA form, the CDR3 reads TGTGCCAGCAGCTTGCCTTCCTACGAGCAGTACTTC.

The chain couples TRBV10-1 to TRBJ1-1; D gene unclear. The V gene lost 10 bases and the J gene lost 2 bases, with 14 bases spanning the gap. The germline gives CDR1 WNHNN, CDR2 SYGVQD (reference sequence). The CDR3 has 13 residues. The CDR3, as DNA: TGCGCCACCACTATTAATCCCAACACTGAAGCTTTCTTT. This gives the protein CATTINPNTEAFF.

The chain employs TRBV9 and TRBJ2-3; 7 nucleotides agree with TRBD1. Germline CDR1 is SGDLS and CDR2 is YYNGEE. Trimming took 3 bases from V and 3 from J; bases not matched to a gene: 4. The CDR3 extends over 14 amino acids. The CDR3 sequence is CASSEGARTDTQYF. CDR3 coding DNA: TGTGCCAGCAGCGAGGGGGCACGGACAGATACGCAGTATTTT.

The chain employs TRBV5-1 and TRBJ2-2; D is perhaps TRBD1 (6 bases). The CDR3 length is 16 residues. V shed 4 bases and J shed 1 base, with 14 bases lying between them. CDR1 and CDR2 (germline): SGHRS, YFSETQ. The CDR3 reads CASSPPTGMNTGELFF. Here the CDR3 DNA reads TGCGCCAGCAGCCCCCCGACAGGAATGAACACCGGGGAGCTGTTTTTT. The variable domain in full, completed from reference TRBV5-1 and TRBJ2-2, reads KAGVTQTPRYLIKTRGQQVTLSCSPISGHRSVSWYQQTPGQGLQFLFEYFSETQRNKGNFPGRFSGRQFSNSRSEMNVSTLELGDSALYLCASSPPTGMNTGELFFGEGSRLTVL.

V and J are TRBV4-2 and TRBJ2-7, with a weak D call TRBD1 (7 bases). The CDR3 consists of 14 residues. With 4 bases removed from V and 4 bases from J, the gap between germline ends came to 14 bases. Per germline, CDR1 LGHNA and CDR2 YNFKEQ. The CDR3 is CASSLEGQSYEQYF. CDR3 bases: TGTGCCAGCAGCCTGGAGGGACAGTCGTACGAGCAGTACTTC.

Turning to this clone: The junction and the germline gene differ at one end; a read error may be behind it. The CDR3 DNA follows: TGTGCTAGCAGCTTAGGCCTAGCCGCCGCCGGGGAGCTGTTTTTT. This translates into CASSLGLAAAGELFF. The chain recombines TRBV7-7 with TRBJ2-2, with D perhaps matching TRBD2 (5 bases). The CDR3 totals 15 residues. CDR1 and CDR2 from the germline V gene are SSHAT and FNYEAQ (reference sequence).

Comments on this clone: Mismatch with germline at one junction end may stem from a read error. The chain couples TRBV7-9 to TRBJ1-2, with D hard to call. Germline CDR1 is SEHNR and CDR2 is FQNEAQ (reference sequence). The CDR3 is 11 residues long. The CDR3 region has the DNA TGTGCCAGCAGCTTAGAGATGCCACAACACTTC. Its protein product is CASSLEMPQHF.

This rearrangement joins TRBV5-1 to TRBJ2-3; 9 positions agree with TRBD1. V gave up 4 bases and J gave up 5 bases; unmatched junction bases: 5. The CDR3 spans 14 residues. Germline assignment: CDR1 SGHRS and CDR2 YFSETQ. CDR3 amino acids: CASSGGTGRDTQYF. The CDR3 DNA is TGCGCCAGCAGCGGCGGGACAGGGAGAGATACGCAGTATTTT.

This clone has just a few counts. This sequence joins TRBV6-1 and TRBJ1-5; a possible D gene is TRBD1 (6 bases). The V end was cut by 5 bases, the J end by 4 bases, with 12 bases between. This CDR3 comprises 14 residues. From germline, CDR1 is MNHNS and CDR2 SASEGT. CDR3 in amino acids: CASSKGQGNQPQHF. CDR3 nucleotide sequence: TGTGCCAGCAGTAAGGGGCAGGGGAATCAGCCCCAGCATTTT.

V usage is TRBV7-9 and J usage is TRBJ2-5; D is possibly TRBD2 (5 bases). The germline CDR1 and CDR2 sequences are SEHNR and FQNEAQ (reference sequence). This CDR3 is 13 amino acids long. Trimming took 8 bases from V and 5 from J, leaving 15 bases between them. Written as DNA, the CDR3 is TGTGCCAGCTTAGAGGCGGGCCGGGAGACCCAGTACTTC. Translating gives CASLEAGRETQYF.

CDR3 region: CASTRQGAYGYTF. In DNA, the CDR3 is TGTGCCAGCACCAGACAGGGAGCATATGGCTACACCTTC. J is TRBJ1-2 and V is TRBV6-6, with 7 nucleotides matching TRBD1. The CDR3 runs to 13 residues. V lost 7 bases, J lost 5 bases, and 7 bases stayed unmatched. Germline-derived CDR1 and CDR2 are MNHNY and SVGAGI (reference sequence).